The present T cell receptor beta chain was sequenced within a study of blood T cell repertoires in COVID-19. TCRdb's table, derived via immunoSEQ multiplex PCR, lists solely in-frame clones and lacks some. This table holds about 100,000 clones, around nine tenths found once. Germline values: CDR1 SGDLS, CDR2 YYNGEE. V lost 1 base and J lost 1, with 14 bases in between. CDR3 length equals 17 residues. This sequence joins TRBV9 and TRBJ2-2; D may be TRBD2 (6 bases). The receptor's source is a human donor in a cohort sampled during active COVID-19. The sample consisted of peripheral blood. This chain's CDR3 is CASSVTPRLENTGELFF. Here the CDR3 DNA reads TGTGCCAGCAGCGTAACCCCGCGACTAGAGAACACCGGGGAGCTGTTTTTT.